These 5 T cell receptor beta chains share one sample of origin, sequenced in a study of blood T cell repertoires in COVID-19 (dated by TCRdb to 2018 to 2020). The method was the immunoSEQ multiplex PCR assay. In its TCRdb copy, this immuneACCESS table keeps in-frame sequences only and misses some clones. Where compared with another copy, unresolved V genes explain less than half of these, and the others have no known cause. In this sample the table shows fewer than 300,000 clones, around 90% of which occur a single time. 2% to 3% of the sample belongs to the ten largest clones. The sample consisted of peripheral blood. The receptors come from a person aged 18 to 35 with COVID-19, enrolled during active disease.

This chain connects TRBV5-5 to TRBJ1-2, with 8 bases matching TRBD1. Unmatched junction bases numbered 12, after V lost 1 base and J lost 7 bases. Germline V gene sequence: CDR1 SGHKS, CDR2 YYEKEE (reference sequence). There are 16 residues in the CDR3. CDR3 DNA: TGTGCCAGCAGCTTGAGCCCGGGACAGGCCTTAGGTGGCTACACCTTC. Its translation: CASSLSPGQALGGYTF.

V is TRBV6-6 and J is TRBJ2-5; the D is unclear. Germline lookup yields CDR1 MNHNY and CDR2 SVGAGI (reference sequence). V lost 0 bases and J lost 6, with 8 bases in between. The CDR3 totals 13 residues. For the CDR3, the DNA is TGTGCCAGCAGTTACTCGAACCTAAAGACCCAGTACTTC. This gives the protein CASSYSNLKTQYF.

The chain uses TRBV15 and TRBJ1-5; D is unclear. Trimming shortened V by 1 base and J by 0 bases, and 4 bases separated the two germline ends. This CDR3 region has 14 residues. Germline V CDR1 and CDR2: LNHNV, YYDKDF (reference sequence). CDR3 loop: CATSRANSNQPQHF. CDR3 DNA sequence: TGTGCCACCAGCAGAGCTAATAGCAATCAGCCCCAGCATTTT.

This rearrangement joins TRBV10-3 to TRBJ2-3; D remains unclear. Germline CDR1 is ENHRY and CDR2 is SYGVKD. The germline V and J ends were trimmed by 3 bases and 9 bases, with 16 bases remaining between them. The CDR3 has 14 residues. The CDR3 loop is CAISEDLPGQTQYF. The CDR3 DNA reads as TGTGCCATCAGTGAAGACCTCCCAGGCCAGACGCAGTATTTT.

V gene TRBV25-1 combines with J gene TRBJ2-2, with a possible D match to TRBD2 (5 bases). V was trimmed by 1 base and J by 7 bases, leaving 10 bases between them. Germline assignment: CDR1 MGHDK and CDR2 SYGVNS. The CDR3 has 14 residues. The CDR3 region has the DNA TGTGCCAGCAGTGAATTGAGAGGGATCGGGGAGCTGTTTTTT. It encodes CASSELRGIGELFF.